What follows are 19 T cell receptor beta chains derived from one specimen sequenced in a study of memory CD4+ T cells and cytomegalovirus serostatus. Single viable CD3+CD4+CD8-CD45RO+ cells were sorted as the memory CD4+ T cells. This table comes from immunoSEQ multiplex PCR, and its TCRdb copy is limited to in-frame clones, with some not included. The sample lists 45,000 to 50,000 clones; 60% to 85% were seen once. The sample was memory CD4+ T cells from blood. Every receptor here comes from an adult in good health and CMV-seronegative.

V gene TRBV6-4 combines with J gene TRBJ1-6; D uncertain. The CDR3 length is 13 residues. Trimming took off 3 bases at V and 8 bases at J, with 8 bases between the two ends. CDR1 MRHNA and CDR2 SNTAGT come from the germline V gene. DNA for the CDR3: TGTGCCAGCAGTGAGCAGGACCATTCACCCCTCCACTTT. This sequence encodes CASSEQDHSPLHF.

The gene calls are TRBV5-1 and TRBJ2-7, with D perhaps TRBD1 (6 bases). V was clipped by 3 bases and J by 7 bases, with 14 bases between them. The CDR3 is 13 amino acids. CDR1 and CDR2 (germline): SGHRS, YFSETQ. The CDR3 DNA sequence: TGCGCCAGCAGCTCGACCCCCGACAGGGAGCAGTACTTC. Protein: CASSSTPDREQYF.

The CDR3 nucleotides are TGTGCCACCAGCAGAGAGGGGATGGGGGCCTACGAGCAGTACTTC. It is translated as CATSREGMGAYEQYF. The V and J genes are TRBV15 and TRBJ2-7; D tentatively fits TRBD1 or TRBD2 (5 bases each). Germline CDR1 and CDR2: LNHNV and YYDKDF (reference sequence). V was shortened by 0 bases and J by 2 bases, with 11 bases between the two germline ends. The CDR3 is 15 residues long. Full variable domain (rest looked up from reference TRBV15 and TRBJ2-7): DAMVIQNPRYQVTQFGKPVTLSCSQTLNHNVMYWYQQKSSQAPKLLFHYYDKDFNNEADTPDNFQSRRPNTSFCFLDIRSPGLGDTAMYLCATSREGMGAYEQYFGPGTRLTVT.

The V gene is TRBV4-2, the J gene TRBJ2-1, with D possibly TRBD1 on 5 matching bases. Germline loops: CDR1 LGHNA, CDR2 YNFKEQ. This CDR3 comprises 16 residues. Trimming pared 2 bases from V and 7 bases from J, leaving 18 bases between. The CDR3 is CASSQRTLNRPNEQFF. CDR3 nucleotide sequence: TGTGCCAGCAGCCAAAGAACCCTAAACAGGCCGAATGAGCAGTTCTTC.

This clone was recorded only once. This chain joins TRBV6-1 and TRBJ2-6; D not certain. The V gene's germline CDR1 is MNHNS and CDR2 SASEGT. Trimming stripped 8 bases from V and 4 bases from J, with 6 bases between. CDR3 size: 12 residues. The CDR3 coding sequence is TGTGCCAGCCTCGGGGGGGCCAACGTCCTGACTTTC. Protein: CASLGGANVLTF.

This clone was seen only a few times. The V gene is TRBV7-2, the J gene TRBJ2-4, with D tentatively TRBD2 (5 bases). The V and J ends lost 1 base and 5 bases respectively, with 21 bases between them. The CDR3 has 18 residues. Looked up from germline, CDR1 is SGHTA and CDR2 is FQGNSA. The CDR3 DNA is TGTGCCAGCAGCTTAGAGTCGAGGGCAGCCTTTAGCCAAAACATTCAGTACTTC. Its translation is CASSLESRAAFSQNIQYF.

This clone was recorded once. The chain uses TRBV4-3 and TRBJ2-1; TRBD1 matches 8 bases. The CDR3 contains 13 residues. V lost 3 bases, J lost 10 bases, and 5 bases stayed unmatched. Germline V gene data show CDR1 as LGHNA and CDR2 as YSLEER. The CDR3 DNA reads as TGCGCCAGCAGCCAGAGCAGGGGGCTAGAGCAGTTCTTC. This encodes CASSQSRGLEQFF.

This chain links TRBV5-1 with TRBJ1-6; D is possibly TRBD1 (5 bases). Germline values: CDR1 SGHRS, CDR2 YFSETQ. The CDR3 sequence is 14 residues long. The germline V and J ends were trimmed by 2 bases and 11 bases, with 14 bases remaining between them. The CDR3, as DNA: TGCGCCAGCAGCTTAGAGGGGCCTAGGACACCCCTCCACTTT. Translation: CASSLEGPRTPLHF.

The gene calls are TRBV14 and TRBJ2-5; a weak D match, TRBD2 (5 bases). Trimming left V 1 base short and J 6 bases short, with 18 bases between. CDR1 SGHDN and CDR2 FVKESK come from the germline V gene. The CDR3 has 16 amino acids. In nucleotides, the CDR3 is TGTGCCAGCAGCCAAGGTGCGGGTCTGCGACTGCAGACCCAGTACTTC. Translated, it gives CASSQGAGLRLQTQYF.

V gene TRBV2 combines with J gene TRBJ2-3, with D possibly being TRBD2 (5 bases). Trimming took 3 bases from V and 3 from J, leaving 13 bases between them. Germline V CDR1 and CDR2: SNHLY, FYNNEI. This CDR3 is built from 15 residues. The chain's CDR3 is CASSDRDLGTDTQYF. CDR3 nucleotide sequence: TGTGCCAGCAGTGATCGGGATTTGGGGACAGATACGCAGTATTTT.

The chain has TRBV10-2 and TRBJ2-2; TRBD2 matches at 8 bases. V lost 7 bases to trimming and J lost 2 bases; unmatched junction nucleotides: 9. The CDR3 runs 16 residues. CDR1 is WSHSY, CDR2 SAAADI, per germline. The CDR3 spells CASTQAGGFNTGELFF. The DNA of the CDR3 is TGCGCCAGCACTCAGGCGGGGGGATTTAACACCGGGGAGCTGTTTTTT.

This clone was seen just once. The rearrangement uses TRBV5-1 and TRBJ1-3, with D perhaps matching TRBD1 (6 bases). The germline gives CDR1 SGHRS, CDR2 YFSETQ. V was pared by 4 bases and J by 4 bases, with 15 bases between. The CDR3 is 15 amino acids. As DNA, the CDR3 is TGCGCCAGCAGCACAGGGACATCCGGAGGAAACACCATATATTTT. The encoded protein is CASSTGTSGGNTIYF.

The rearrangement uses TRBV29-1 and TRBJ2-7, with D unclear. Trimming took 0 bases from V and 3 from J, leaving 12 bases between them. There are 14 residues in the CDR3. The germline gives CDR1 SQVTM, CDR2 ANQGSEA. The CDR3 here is CSVEDPLQGYEQYF. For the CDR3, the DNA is TGCAGCGTTGAAGACCCCCTTCAAGGCTACGAGCAGTACTTC.

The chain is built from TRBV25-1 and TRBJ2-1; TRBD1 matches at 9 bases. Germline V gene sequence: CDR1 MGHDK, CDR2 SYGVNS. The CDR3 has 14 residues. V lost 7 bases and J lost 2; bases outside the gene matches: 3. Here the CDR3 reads CASKGQGPYNEQFF. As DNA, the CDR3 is TGTGCCAGCAAGGGACAGGGCCCCTACAATGAGCAGTTCTTC.

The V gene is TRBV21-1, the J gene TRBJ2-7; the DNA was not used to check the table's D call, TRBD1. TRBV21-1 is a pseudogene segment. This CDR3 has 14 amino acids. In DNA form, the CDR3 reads TGTGCCAGCAGCAAAGTTTGGGACAGCTACGAGCAGTACTTC. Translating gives CASSKVWDSYEQYF.

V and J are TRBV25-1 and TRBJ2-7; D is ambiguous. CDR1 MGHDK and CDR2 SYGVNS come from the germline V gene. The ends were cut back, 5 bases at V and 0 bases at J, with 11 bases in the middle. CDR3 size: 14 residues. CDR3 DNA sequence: TGTGCCAGCAGTAGGACGGTGAGCTCCTACGAGCAGTACTTC. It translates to CASSRTVSSYEQYF.

The CDR3 loop is CASSAPGGGEQFF. CDR3 DNA sequence: TGCGCCAGCAGCGCACCAGGGGGTGGTGAGCAGTTCTTC. This chain links TRBV5-1 with TRBJ2-1, with TRBD1 matching over 7 bases. The CDR3 consists of 13 residues. Germline trimming cut 4 bases from V and 9 bases from J; bases unmatched to any gene: 7. In germline, CDR1 is SGHRS, CDR2 YFSETQ.

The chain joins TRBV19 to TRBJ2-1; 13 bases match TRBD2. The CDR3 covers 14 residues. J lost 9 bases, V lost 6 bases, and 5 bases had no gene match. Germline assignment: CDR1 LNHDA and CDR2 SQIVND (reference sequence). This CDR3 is CASSPGLAGVEQFF. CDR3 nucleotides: TGTGCCAGTAGCCCCGGACTAGCGGGGGTTGAGCAGTTCTTC.

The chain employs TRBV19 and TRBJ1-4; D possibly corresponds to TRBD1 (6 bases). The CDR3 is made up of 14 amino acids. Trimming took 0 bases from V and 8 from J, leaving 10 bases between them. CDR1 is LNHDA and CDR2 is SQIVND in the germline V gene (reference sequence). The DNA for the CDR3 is TGTGCCAGTAGTATAGATACGGGGGCAGAAAAACTGTTTTTT. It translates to CASSIDTGAEKLFF.